This TCR beta chain was observed in a study of T cell responses to AZD1222 COVID-19 vaccine. General observations from the study: White British donors predominated, females outnumbered males, and clonal diversity was possibly underestimated. Repertoires were obtained only post-peak T cell response. Nearly half of spike-specific TCRs reportedly go after variant regions that carry no mutations. Spike was spanned by vaccine-associated CD4 TCRs, with dominance at 160-218 and 743-854.

Comments on this clone: What it binds is unknown.

Sequencing was performed with immunoSEQ multiplex PCR; in TCRdb, only in-frame clones are kept and a portion is missing. The sample yields some 150,000 clones, 90% seen once. Germline assignment: CDR1 LNHDA and CDR2 SQIVND (reference sequence). The CDR3 extends over 14 amino acids. The genes are TRBV19 and TRBJ2-1; TRBD1 might be the D (5 bases). The sequence derives from an adult who received the AZD1222 COVID-19 vaccine. The sequencing used peripheral blood, collected 28 days after the second AZD1222 dose. The CDR3 region is CTALRLRGYNEQFF. DNA for the CDR3: TGTACGGCCCTGAGATTAAGGGGATACAATGAGCAGTTCTTC.